The next 28 T cell receptor beta chains were all read from a single sample in a study of T cells in Graves' hyperthyroidism and ophthalmopathy. Researchers took RNA transcripts and amplified the TCR beta CDR3 regions from them. Researchers ran a first-round RT-PCR on the TCR CDR3 using the HTBI primer set. TCRdb re-called the multiplex PCR reads through MiXCR, storing one row per CDR3 protein. The repertoire holds nearly 750,000 distinct CDR3 sequences, with just over 35% as singletons. The sequenced sample was blood. The receptors shown here come from a woman between 40 and 50 years old with Graves' hyperthyroidism.

The V and J genes are TRBV15 and TRBJ1-4; D remains ambiguous. The germline V and J ends were trimmed by 0 bases and 8 bases, with 7 bases remaining between them. CDR3 length: 13 residues. CDR1 is LNHNV, CDR2 YYDKDF, per germline (reference sequence). CDR3 in DNA: TGTGCCACCAGCAGAGAGCCAGCCGAAAAACTGTTTTTT. It is translated as CATSREPAEKLFF. The full variable domain, its missing parts supplied by reference TRBV15 and TRBJ1-4, is DAMVIQNPRYQVTQFGKPVTLSCSQTLNHNVMYWYQQKSSQAPKLLFHYYDKDFNNEADTPDNFQSRRPNTSFCFLDIRSPGLGDTAMYLCATSREPAEKLFFGSGTQLSVL.

The chain recombines TRBV7-2 with TRBJ2-7; TRBD1 matches 10 bases. V lost 5 bases to trimming and J lost 0 bases; unmatched junction nucleotides: 10. CDR3 length equals 17 residues. Germline V gene lookup returns CDR1 SGHTA and CDR2 FQGNSA. CDR3 nucleotides: TGTGCCAGCAGCCTGCGATGGGGACAGGGGAGCTCCTACGAGCAGTACTTC. Protein product: CASSLRWGQGSSYEQYF.

The V call is TRBV6-6, the J call TRBJ1-2, with D unclear. Germline V gene sequence: CDR1 MNHNY, CDR2 SVGAGI (reference sequence). V was pared by 5 bases and J by 0 bases, with 10 bases between. The CDR3 has 14 residues. The CDR3 bases are TGTGCCAGCAGTAGTAGAGGAGCTAACTATGGCTACACCTTC. Translated: CASSSRGANYGYTF.

This clonotype has only a few counts. This sequence joins TRBV6-6 and TRBJ2-6; 11 bases are a match to TRBD2. The germline gives CDR1 MNHNY, CDR2 SVGAGI (reference sequence). The CDR3 is 19 amino acids. After removal of 3 bases from V and 0 bases from J, the junction contained 7 bases not matched to a gene. The CDR3: CASSYNIAGGSSGANVLTF. The DNA for the CDR3 is TGTGCCAGCAGTTATAATATAGCGGGGGGGAGCTCTGGGGCCAACGTCCTGACTTTC.

The chain joins TRBV7-3 to TRBJ2-7, with 11 nucleotides matching TRBD2. The J call could be wrong; TRBJ2-1 is a better fit for the DNA end. There are 15 residues in the CDR3. Germline V gives CDR1 SGHTA, CDR2 FQGTGA. In DNA form, the CDR3 reads TGTGCCAGCAGTTTGAGACTAGCGGGGATCAATGAGCAGTTCTTC. Translated: CASSLRLAGINEQFF.

V gene TRBV2 combines with J gene TRBJ1-2; D is possibly TRBD1 (6 bases). V was trimmed by 9 bases and J by 8 bases, leaving 16 bases between them. Germline V gene lookup returns CDR1 SNHLY and CDR2 FYNNEI. This CDR3 region has 12 residues. CDR3 in amino acids: CASRQVREGYTF. The CDR3 bases are TGTGCCAGTCGACAGGTCCGAGAGGGCTACACCTTC. The variable domain in full, with the rest retrieved from reference TRBV2 and TRBJ1-2, is EPEVTQTPSHQVTQMGQEVILRCVPISNHLYFYWYRQILGQKVEFLVSFYNNEISEKSEIFDDQFSVERPDGSNFTLKIRSTKLEDSAMYFCASRQVREGYTFGSGTRLTVV.

This sequence joins TRBV6-5 and TRBJ2-5; 12 bases agree with TRBD2. Trimming took 6 bases from V and 5 from J; bases not matched to a gene: 10. Germline CDR1 is MNHEY and CDR2 is SVGAGI. The CDR3 has 16 residues. The CDR3 region has the DNA TGTGCCAGCAGCCCAACTAGCGGGGGGCGAGGGGAGACCCAGTACTTC. Its translation is CASSPTSGGRGETQYF.

This clonotype was counted between two and nine times. V usage is TRBV12-3 or TRBV12-4 and J usage is TRBJ2-7; a weak D match, TRBD2 (7 bases). Trimming removed 5 bases at V and 7 bases at J, with 15 bases between. The CDR3 has 13 residues. CDR3 DNA: TGTGCCAGCAGTACATCGGGGGGCGGTGAGCAGTACTTC. Amino acid sequence: CASSTSGGGEQYF.

Many counts were recorded for this clonotype. The chain uses TRBV12-3 or TRBV12-4 and TRBJ1-5; TRBD1 aligns across 7 bases. This CDR3 is 15 amino acids long. Trimming at V came to 5 bases and at J to 6 bases, leaving 10 bases not matched to a gene. This CDR3 is CASSPTTGRSQPQHF. Written as DNA, the CDR3 is TGTGCCAGCAGTCCGACGACAGGGAGGAGTCAGCCCCAGCATTTT.

The CDR3 nucleotides are TGTGCCATCAGTGAGCGCAGCGGGGGGGACAGGGAAAACTATGGCTACACCTTC. It is translated as CAISERSGGDRENYGYTF. The J gene is TRBJ1-2, the V gene TRBV10-3; 9 bases line up with TRBD1. V was pared by 2 bases and J by 2 bases, with 12 bases of the junction left unmatched. The CDR3 extends over 18 amino acids. Germline values: CDR1 ENHRY, CDR2 SYGVKD.

This clonotype was counted many times. The rearrangement links TRBV15 to TRBJ1-2; D is undetermined. Per germline, CDR1 LNHNV and CDR2 YYDKDF (reference sequence). The length of the CDR3 is 15 residues. V lost 0 bases and J 6 bases, leaving 14 bases between the germline ends. The CDR3 nucleotides read TGTGCCACCAGCAGAGATTGGGGTGTAAGGGATGGCTACACCTTC. Its protein product is CATSRDWGVRDGYTF.

The chain couples TRBV10-3 to TRBJ1-1; D perhaps matches TRBD1 (5 bases). CDR1 and CDR2 (germline): ENHRY, SYGVKD. V gave up 7 bases and J gave up 4 bases, with 10 bases separating them. CDR3 size: 12 residues. The CDR3 coding sequence is TGTGCCATCAATTCCAGGGCCACTGAAGCTTTCTTT. Amino acid sequence: CAINSRATEAFF.

This clonotype appeared many times. CDR3 coding DNA: TGCGCCAGCAGTGAGTCAGGGTTGGACTGGGACCTTACTGGGCAGTACTTC. Translated, it gives CASSESGLDWDLTGQYF. This chain links TRBV10-2 with TRBJ2-7; D possibly matches TRBD1 or TRBD2 (5 bases each). There are 17 residues in the CDR3. V gave up 0 bases and J gave up 9 bases, with 24 bases separating them. Germline CDR1 WSHSY, CDR2 SAAADI.

This chain joins TRBV20-1 and TRBJ1-1, with 7 bases identical to TRBD1. Trimming removed 8 bases from V and 5 bases from J; junction bases left unmatched: 5. Germline assignment: CDR1 DFQATT and CDR2 SNEGSKA (reference sequence). This CDR3 region has 11 residues. CDR3 sequence: CSSPQGTEAFF. Written as DNA, the CDR3 is TGCAGTTCCCCACAGGGGACTGAAGCTTTCTTT.

This clonotype was counted many times. The chain uses TRBV20-1 and TRBJ1-6; TRBD1 matches 9 bases. Germline values: CDR1 DFQATT, CDR2 SNEGSKA (reference sequence). V lost 5 bases to trimming and J lost 7 bases; unmatched junction nucleotides: 9. The CDR3 loop spans 15 amino acids. The CDR3 bases are TGCAGTGCTCCTTGGACAGGGGTTGGGAATTCACCCCTCCACTTT. It codes for CSAPWTGVGNSPLHF.

This clonotype was counted only a few times. This rearrangement joins TRBV6-5 to TRBJ1-2, with 8 bases matching TRBD1. The CDR3 sequence is 14 residues long. The J segment lost 4 bases and the V segment lost 7 bases, leaving 8 bases of the junction unmatched. In germline, CDR1 is MNHEY, CDR2 SVGAGI. This CDR3 reads CASTEGQARYGYTF. For the CDR3, the DNA is TGTGCCAGCACCGAGGGACAGGCGCGCTATGGCTACACCTTC.

V is TRBV18 and J is TRBJ1-1; no firm D call. The CDR3 has 12 residues. V was cut by 6 bases and J by 6 bases, with 11 bases left in between. Germline V gene sequence: CDR1 KGHSH, CDR2 LQKENI. The CDR3: CASSQDPPEAFF. CDR3 DNA: TGTGCCAGCTCCCAAGACCCTCCTGAAGCTTTCTTT.

This clonotype has a count of ten or more. The chain carries TRBV7-9 and TRBJ1-2; weak D call: TRBD1 (6 bases). Trimming shortened V by 4 bases and J by 7 bases, and 16 bases separated the two germline ends. The germline CDR1 and CDR2 sequences are SEHNR and FQNEAQ (reference sequence). The length of the CDR3 is 14 residues. The CDR3: CASSSSAGVGGYTF. Here the CDR3 DNA reads TGTGCCAGCAGCTCCTCCGCAGGGGTGGGTGGCTACACCTTC.

This clonotype was observed a few times. For the CDR3, the DNA is TGTGCCAGCAGTTACTCGATCGGGGCCTCTGGAAACACCATATATTTT. Its protein is CASSYSIGASGNTIYF. V and J are TRBV6-6 and TRBJ1-3; TRBD1 is a possible D gene (5 bases). The germline V and J ends were trimmed by 0 bases and 0 bases, with 9 bases remaining between them. Germline V gene sequence: CDR1 MNHNY, CDR2 SVGAGI (reference sequence). The CDR3 is 16 amino acids.

This clonotype was observed a few times. A clone one base away is much larger, so this may be a read error. The V call is TRBV3-1, the J call TRBJ1-1, with D tentatively TRBD1 (6 bases). The germline V gene has CDR1 LGHDT and CDR2 YNNKEL (reference sequence). The CDR3 consists of 13 residues. With 3 bases removed from V and 4 bases from J, the gap between germline ends came to 9 bases. For the CDR3, the DNA is TGTGCCAGCAGCCAGATAGGGGGCACTGAAGCTTTCTTT. Residues: CASSQIGGTEAFF.

The V call is TRBV28, the J call TRBJ1-2; D gene uncertain. This CDR3 has 13 amino acids. CDR1 is MDHEN, CDR2 SYDVKM, per germline. The V gene lost 6 bases and the J gene lost 4 bases, with 12 bases spanning the gap. The CDR3 here is CASSPISRYGYTF. The CDR3 nucleotides are TGTGCCAGCAGCCCAATCTCCCGCTATGGCTACACCTTC.

This clonotype was picked up many times. The chain is built from TRBV7-2 and TRBJ2-7; no reliable D call. CDR3 length equals 13 residues. Germline CDR1 and CDR2: SGHTA and FQGNSA. V was shortened by 2 bases and J by 3 bases, with 8 bases between the two germline ends. The CDR3 spells CASSLSQIYEQYF. CDR3 DNA sequence: TGTGCCAGCAGCTTAAGCCAGATCTACGAGCAGTACTTC.

This clonotype was observed many times. V usage is TRBV9 and J usage is TRBJ1-1; D is possibly TRBD1 (5 bases). This CDR3 contains 15 residues. The V and J ends lost 3 bases and 7 bases respectively, with 19 bases between them. CDR1 and CDR2 (germline): SGDLS, YYNGEE. The CDR3 reads CASSEDGGVYGEAFF. Here the CDR3 DNA reads TGTGCCAGCAGCGAGGACGGGGGAGTCTACGGTGAAGCTTTCTTT.

A remark on this clonotype: A junction end diverges from the germline sequence, so it may reflect a read error. This chain joins TRBV10-2 and TRBJ1-1; TRBD1 matches at 7 bases. CDR3 length: 15 residues. Germline V CDR1 and CDR2: WSHSY, SAAADI. CDR3 protein: CASSQQDRENTEAFF. The CDR3 DNA sequence: TGTGCCAGCAGCCAACAAGACAGGGAGAACACTGAAGCTTTCTTT.

In its sample, this clonotype was seen a few times. This chain links TRBV11-3 with TRBJ1-1; 7 positions match TRBD1. V gave up 5 bases and J gave up 1 base; unmatched junction bases: 10. The CDR3 has 16 amino acids. The germline V gene has CDR1 SGHNT and CDR2 YENEEA. The chain's CDR3 is CASSPRQGGGNTEAFF. As DNA, the CDR3 is TGTGCCAGCAGCCCGAGACAGGGCGGAGGGAACACTGAAGCTTTCTTT.

This clonotype was observed a handful of times. J is TRBJ1-1 and V is TRBV10-3; D may be TRBD1 (5 bases). Between the trimmed V and J ends, which lost 5 bases and 4 bases, there was a span of 11 bases. The CDR3 covers 13 residues. Germline CDR1 is ENHRY and CDR2 is SYGVKD. The CDR3 protein is CAISPRGATEAFF. The CDR3 region has the DNA TGTGCCATCAGTCCCAGAGGGGCCACTGAAGCTTTCTTT.

This clonotype was counted at least ten times. The chain couples TRBV25-1 to TRBJ2-5; the D gene is possibly TRBD2 (5 bases). Trimming removed 3 bases from V and 2 bases from J, with 10 bases in between. The CDR3 length is 14 residues. Germline CDR1 is MGHDK and CDR2 is SYGVNS. The CDR3 loop is CASSDRGAQETQYF. The CDR3 nucleotides read TGTGCCAGCAGTGATCGGGGTGCTCAAGAGACCCAGTACTTC.

The chain is built from TRBV7-2 and TRBJ2-3; D might be TRBD2 (5 bases). Trimming took 5 bases from V and 4 from J, leaving 10 bases between them. There are 13 residues in the CDR3. The V gene's germline CDR1 is SGHTA and CDR2 FQGNSA. The CDR3 loop reads CASSPSSPDTQYF. The CDR3, as DNA: TGTGCCAGCAGCCCCTCTAGCCCAGATACGCAGTATTTT.